A selection of T cell receptor beta chains follows, all from one sample in a study of T cell responses to AZD1222 COVID-19 vaccine. Measured with immunoSEQ multiplex PCR; TCRdb has only the in-frame clones, and not every one. Of around 100,000 clones listed, 80% to 90% are singletons. This specimen was peripheral blood, taken on day 0 of AZD1222 vaccination. These receptors were obtained from an adult in good health. The CDR3 runs from the conserved cysteine through the conserved F or W. The D gene is left open where the match is weak. Part of the rows lack a size; the others show once, few, many or a class for expanded clones.

cdr3_nt	cdr3_aa	j_call	v_call	clone_size	d_call
TGTGCCAGCTCACTCCCCGGGGGAAGGGGGGACGGCTACACCTTC	CASSLPGGRGDGYTF	TRBJ1-2	TRBV18	NA	NA
TGTGCCAGCAGCTTAGGGTTTGAGCAAAAAACCTACGAGCAGTACTTC	CASSLGFEQKTYEQYF	TRBJ2-7	TRBV7-2	NA	NA
TGTGCCAGCAGTGAACAGGCTTTGTTGGACGAGCAGTACTTC	CASSEQALLDEQYF	TRBJ2-7	TRBV25-1	NA	NA
TGTGCCAGCAGTCCAGGGACGGAGCTCTATGGCTACACCTTC	CASSPGTELYGYTF	TRBJ1-2	TRBV27	NA	NA
TGTGCCACCAGCAGATCCCTTCGGCTCGACGAGCAGTACTTC	CATSRSLRLDEQYF	TRBJ2-7	TRBV15	NA	NA
TGTGCCATCAGCGCCCGTACAGGGGGAAATGAGCAGTTCTTC	CAISARTGGNEQFF	TRBJ2-1	TRBV10-3	NA	TRBD1
TGTGCCAGCAGCACCAGTGGAGGGGAAGCTTTCTTT	CASSTSGGEAFF	TRBJ1-1	TRBV9	NA	NA
TGTGCCAGCACCTACTCATATAGCACAGATACGCAGTATTTT	CASTYSYSTDTQYF	TRBJ2-3	TRBV11-2	NA	NA
TGTGCCAGCAGCCCCAGACCGGGGGGGTCCTATGGCTACACCTTC	CASSPRPGGSYGYTF	TRBJ1-2	TRBV3-1/TRBV3-2	once	NA
TGTGCCAGCTCCAGGACGGAGAGCTCTGGAAACACCATATATTTT	CASSRTESSGNTIYF	TRBJ1-3	TRBV18	NA	NA
TGTGCCAGCAGTTTTAAGGGCCGGAACACTGAAGCTTTCTTT	CASSFKGRNTEAFF	TRBJ1-1	TRBV27	few	NA
TGCAGCGGAGCGGGACAGGGCTCCTACGAGCAGTACTTC	CSGAGQGSYEQYF	TRBJ2-7	TRBV29-1	NA	TRBD1
TGTGCCAGCAGCCGCCAGGACAGCGCCACTGAAGCTTTCTTT	CASSRQDSATEAFF	TRBJ1-1	TRBV7-2	NA	NA
TGTGCCAGCAGTTACGCAGCTGACAGGTACAATGAGCAGTTCTTC	CASSYAADRYNEQFF	TRBJ2-1	TRBV6-5	NA	NA
TGCGCCAGCAGCTCGAGGGCCGGGACAGGGTTTATCGAGCAGTACTTC	CASSSRAGTGFIEQYF	TRBJ2-7	TRBV5-1	NA	TRBD1
TGCGCCAGCAGCTTGGACTTGGGATTTAGGGCTAATGAAAAACTGTTTTTT	CASSLDLGFRANEKLFF	TRBJ1-4	TRBV5-1	NA	NA
TGCGCCAGCACCGTGGACCGGGACACTGAAGCTTTCTTT	CASTVDRDTEAFF	TRBJ1-1	TRBV5-1	once	NA
TGTGCCAGCAGCCTCCGTCGGGTAGCGGAGTTCAATGAGCAGTTCTTC	CASSLRRVAEFNEQFF	TRBJ2-1	TRBV11-2	NA	NA
TGTGCCTGGAGTCACCCACAGGGGAGGAACACTGAAGCTTTCTTT	CAWSHPQGRNTEAFF	TRBJ1-1	TRBV30	NA	TRBD1
TGCAGCCTCGAGGCTAACTATGGCTACACCTTC	CSLEANYGYTF	TRBJ1-2	TRBV20-1	NA	NA
TGTGCCAGCAGCGTAACAGGGGGCGCTTGGAATACGCAGTATTTT	CASSVTGGAWNTQYF	TRBJ2-3	TRBV7-3	NA	TRBD1
TGTGCCAGCAGCTTAAGGAGCTCCTATAATTCACCCCTCCACTTT	CASSLRSSYNSPLHF	TRBJ1-6	TRBV5-6	NA	NA
TGTGCCAGCTTCAGGGGGGGTGGGTCGGCTGAAGCTTTCTTT	CASFRGGGSAEAFF	TRBJ1-1	TRBV5-4	NA	TRBD1
TGTGCCAGCAGCCCTCCCTGGGTCTCGCCAAACACCGGGGAGCTGTTTTTT	CASSPPWVSPNTGELFF	TRBJ2-2	TRBV13	NA	NA
TGTGCCAGTAGTTCGGGAGACTCTGGAAACACCATATATTTT	CASSSGDSGNTIYF	TRBJ1-3	TRBV19	NA	NA
TGTGCCAGCTCTTCGGGTCCCGGGACAGGCCTTACTAACTATGGCTACACCTTC	CASSSGPGTGLTNYGYTF	TRBJ1-2	TRBV18	NA	TRBD1
TGTGCCTGGTTACAGGTGAACACCGGGGAGCTGTTTTTT	CAWLQVNTGELFF	TRBJ2-2	TRBV30	NA	NA
TGTGAGACCCAGGGATCTGGAAACACCATATATTTT	CETQGSGNTIYF	TRBJ1-3	TRBV21-1	NA	NA
TGTGCCAGTAGTATAGATGTTGCAGGGTATCAAGAGACCCAGTACTTC	CASSIDVAGYQETQYF	TRBJ2-5	TRBV19	NA	NA
TGTGCCAGGCGGCGAGGAGGGGACGAGCAGTACTTC	CARRRGGDEQYF	TRBJ2-7	TRBV6-5	NA	NA
TGCGCCAGCAGCCAAGACGGCGGGAAGGGCAATGAGCAGTTCTTC	CASSQDGGKGNEQFF	TRBJ2-1	TRBV4-3	once	NA
TGTGCCACCAGCCAATCCGGGACAGCGAACGAGCAGTACTTC	CATSQSGTANEQYF	TRBJ2-7	TRBV24-1	NA	TRBD1
TGTGCCAGCAGTTTGTCCCTGGGACGTAATGAAAAACTGTTTTTT	CASSLSLGRNEKLFF	TRBJ1-4	TRBV28	once	NA
TGTGCCAGCAGCTTAGTTCCTAGCGGGACGCAGTATTTT	CASSLVPSGTQYF	TRBJ2-3	TRBV7-9	NA	TRBD2
TGTGCCAGCAGCCCAATTCTAGCCTCCGTTAACTATGGCTACACCTTC	CASSPILASVNYGYTF	TRBJ1-2	TRBV21-1	NA	NA
TGTGCCAGCAGCTCCGACTCTACGCAGTATTTT	CASSSDSTQYF	TRBJ2-3	TRBV6-5	NA	NA
TGTGCCAGTAGCAACCCTCGGACCCGGGGAATCGTCGCTGAAGCTTTCTTT	CASSNPRTRGIVAEAFF	TRBJ1-1	TRBV19	NA	NA
TGTGCCAGCAGCGGCCGGGACAGGGGGACCGGGGAGCTGTTTTTT	CASSGRDRGTGELFF	TRBJ2-2	TRBV9	NA	TRBD1
TGTGCCAGCAGCTTACAACCGGGAACGCAGTTCTTC	CASSLQPGTQFF	TRBJ2-1	TRBV11-2	NA	NA
TGTGCCAGCAGTGAATCGGGACTAGCGGGAATCTACGAGCAGTACTTC	CASSESGLAGIYEQYF	TRBJ2-7	TRBV2	NA	TRBD2
TGTGCCAGCAGCTTAGACTCACAGCCCCAGCATTTT	CASSLDSQPQHF	TRBJ1-5	TRBV7-9	NA	NA
TGTGCCAGCAGCGCCTCATCTCAGGGTAGAGCCCAGCATTTT	CASSASSQGRAQHF	TRBJ1-5	TRBV9	NA	NA
TGTGCCAGCTCACAAGCGGACACAGATACGCAGTATTTT	CASSQADTDTQYF	TRBJ2-3	TRBV18	NA	NA
TGTGCCAGCAGCGTAGGTATTGGACAGAACTCTGGAAACACCATATATTTT	CASSVGIGQNSGNTIYF	TRBJ1-3	TRBV9	NA	NA
TGTGCCAGCTCACCGACGGGACAGGGCAACACTGAAGCTTTCTTT	CASSPTGQGNTEAFF	TRBJ1-1	TRBV18	NA	TRBD1
TGTGCCAGCAGTGAAACAGGGGCGGGAGTAGGTCCCTACAATGAGCAGTTCTTC	CASSETGAGVGPYNEQFF	TRBJ2-1	TRBV2	NA	NA
TGTGCCAGCTCACACGGGAGTCCGTCCGGCTACACCTTC	CASSHGSPSGYTF	TRBJ1-2	TRBV18	NA	NA
TGTGCCAGCAGCCCTAGCGGGGGAGCCTACGAGCAGTACTTC	CASSPSGGAYEQYF	TRBJ2-7	TRBV9	NA	TRBD2
TGTGCCAGTAGATTGGGACAGGGTATGAGGGAGACCCAGTACTTC	CASRLGQGMRETQYF	TRBJ2-5	TRBV19	once	TRBD1
TGCGCCAGCAGCCCGGGACTTATGGAGACCCAGTACTTC	CASSPGLMETQYF	TRBJ2-5	TRBV5-1	NA	NA
TGCAGTGCTAGTTTCCCTAGCGGGAGGGCCAGGGATACGCAGTATTTT	CSASFPSGRARDTQYF	TRBJ2-3	TRBV20-1	once	TRBD2
TGTGCCAGCAGCCAGATTGCGGGACGGCAATACAATGAGCAGTTCTTC	CASSQIAGRQYNEQFF	TRBJ2-1	TRBV2	few	NA
TGTGCCAGCAGCTTGGGTCAAGGGGCGTTCTCTGGAAACACCATATATTTT	CASSLGQGAFSGNTIYF	TRBJ1-3	TRBV5-4	NA	NA
TGCGCCAGCAGCTTGCTAGCGGGAGGTTCCTACGAGCAGTACTTC	CASSLLAGGSYEQYF	TRBJ2-7	TRBV5-1	NA	TRBD2
TGTGCCAGCAGCCCCCAAGGGTACGCGAACACCGGGGAGCTGTTTTTT	CASSPQGYANTGELFF	TRBJ2-2	TRBV7-2	NA	NA
TGTGCCAGCAGCCCGAACGGGGGTTTCGGTGAAGCTTTCTTT	CASSPNGGFGEAFF	TRBJ1-1	TRBV27	NA	NA
TGTGCCAGCAGCCGGGGGGGGAGCCGGGCCTCGGGGAATGAGCAGTTCTTC	CASSRGGSRASGNEQFF	TRBJ2-1	TRBV7-2	once	TRBD2
TGTGCCAGCAGCTTGGTTAGCGGGAGTTACAATGAGCAGTTCTTC	CASSLVSGSYNEQFF	TRBJ2-1	TRBV5-4	few	TRBD2
TGTGCCAGCAGTTACGAAGGCAGGGTAGGAAATGAGCAGTTCTTC	CASSYEGRVGNEQFF	TRBJ2-1	TRBV6-2/TRBV6-3	NA	NA